This T cell receptor beta chain comes out of a study of blood T cell repertoires in COVID-19 (dated by TCRdb to 2019 to 2021). Study-level background: Samples from collaborators originated in the United States, Italy and Spain and spanned both the acute and convalescent phases of COVID-19. The material from the prospective study consisted of cDNA or gDNA derived from T cells, B-cell-depleted T cells, or PBMCs. Subjects who had been exposed to COVID-19, were actively infected with it, or had recovered from it provided the deeply sampled blood TCRbeta repertoires that made up the dataset. The repertoires were released in a freely available public database intended as a resource for research on the immune response to SARS-CoV-2. The samples were drawn from the first 160 participants of the ongoing ImmuneRACE study and from 1,254 subjects provided by 6 global collaborators. Nearly every sample came with metadata listing a de-identified subject ID, COVID-19 status, age in years and sex. Where available, HLA class I and class II types were taken from metadata supplied by the sample provider and were not determined by assay-based typing.

TCRbeta CDR3 regions were amplified from genomic DNA using the immunoSEQ Assay, a bias-controlled multiplex PCR. In the authors' own workflow: The number of nucleated cells in each sample was estimated from the amplification of reference gene primers within the assay. To quantify the absolute abundance of each unique TCRbeta CDR3 rearrangement, sequence reads were collapsed and filtered. For each sample, productive Simpson clonality was calculated by taking the square root of Simpson's diversity index across productive rearrangements. TCRdb carries this immuneACCESS record with in-frame sequences only. Its versions omit some clonotypes, under half of them owing to an unresolved V gene in the studies checked, with the rest unexplained. The V and J calls and clone size are taken from that table; D and trimming were inferred from the DNA. Present in this sample are under 450,000 clones, about 90% of which were seen just once. In total, the top ten clones hold 2.5% to 3% of the sample.

On the study overall, not on this receptor specifically: The amount of clinical and demographic metadata varied by source and participant and was provided uncurated.

In the case of this clone: Its antigen remains unidentified. No base qualities exist here, and no much larger clone lies one base off it.

Enrolling through a virtual design, the prospective study's participants ranged in age from roughly 18 to 89 years and lived across roughly 23 United States geographic areas. Cohort assignment in the prospective study relied on participant-reported clinical history from a screening survey and a study questionnaire. ImmuneRACE Cohort 3 recovered participants were defined by two consecutive negative NP/OP PCR tests, healthcare professional clearance, or symptom resolution. In the prospective study, mobile phlebotomists collected whole blood, serum and a nasopharyngeal or oropharyngeal swab from each participant. Participants in the prospective study had the option to provide additional blood draws and questionnaires over an approximately 2-month period. Before DNA extraction, blood samples from the prospective study were shipped at room temperature or frozen. The sequencing input was PBMCs or T cells enriched from blood (not recorded which). This clonotype was sampled from a woman in her thirties who had recovered from COVID-19.

CDR3 region: CASSLGGPEQFF. The bases read TGTGCCAGCAGTCTAGGGGGCCCTGAGCAGTTCTTC. The chain employs TRBV27 and TRBJ2-1; 7 nucleotides in the junction match TRBD1. From the cysteine up to the phenylalanine, the CDR3 has a length of 12 residues. The CDR3 DNA has 36 bases and is translated from base 1. V lost 5 bases and J lost 9 bases, and the count of bases not matched to a germline gene is 4. CDR1 and CDR2, looked up from the germline V gene (reference sequence), are MNHEY and SMNVEV.